This T cell receptor (beta chain) came from a study of T cell responses to AZD1222 COVID-19 vaccine. Study-level background: Samples with a second dose at about 4 or about 12 weeks were pooled together. Study observations and caveats: Rises in breadth and depth of Spike-specific TCRs came after two AZD1222 doses. Nearly half of unique spike-specific TCRs reportedly avoided B.1.351 and B.1.1.7 mutated regions. At 160-218 and 743-854, vaccine-associated CD4 TCRs were dominant, and they spanned spike.

The assay was immunoSEQ multiplex PCR, and TCRdb's table has in-frame clones only and misses some. The data show roughly 110,000 clones, with roughly nine tenths seen just once and less than 6% held by the top ten. Turning to this clone: Its cognate antigen is unknown.

Trimming took 6 bases from V and 5 from J, leaving 13 bases between them. The CDR3 totals 14 residues. Germline values: CDR1 LNHDA, CDR2 SQIVND (reference sequence). The sequences come from peripheral blood, collected on day 0 of AZD1222 vaccination. The sequence derives from an adult in good health. The rearrangement uses TRBV19 and TRBJ2-2; a weak D match, TRBD1 (5 bases). Here the CDR3 reads CASRRKQETGELFF. CDR3 DNA: TGTGCCAGTAGAAGGAAACAGGAGACCGGGGAGCTGTTTTTT.